A single sample gave rise to the 15 T cell receptor beta chains below, sequenced in a study of cytomegalovirus exposure and HLA in healthy donors. Researchers ran the PCR with 60 Vbeta and 13 Jbeta primers. Method: immunoSEQ multiplex PCR; TCRdb's copy keeps in-frame clones and lacks some. The data show about 110,000 clones, with 65% to 85% seen just once and 0.24% held by the top ten. Material: PBMCs. The origin of the receptors is a man in his fifties or sixties in good health and CMV-seronegative.

In this sample, this clone turned up once. The DNA of the CDR3 is TGTGCCAGCAGTAGCGATCCCCAGAGCTCCTACAATGAGCAGTTCTTC. Translated, it gives CASSSDPQSSYNEQFF. The chain links TRBV7-9 to TRBJ2-1, with D possibly TRBD2 on 5 matching bases. The germline V and J ends were trimmed by 6 bases and 0 bases, with 15 bases remaining between them. CDR3 length equals 16 residues. Looked up from germline, CDR1 is SEHNR and CDR2 is FQNEAQ (reference sequence).

This chain links TRBV19 with TRBJ2-3; D unclear. Trimming took 10 bases from V and 0 from J, leaving 20 bases between them. This CDR3 region has 16 residues. Germline V lookup: CDR1 LNHDA, CDR2 SQIVND (reference sequence). The CDR3 DNA is TGTGCCACCACGGAGAATTTAGCTGTGAGCACAGATACGCAGTATTTT. Translation gives CATTENLAVSTDTQYF.

The CDR3 region is CASAKREASGNPYEQYF. The CDR3 DNA reads as TGTGCCAGCGCCAAACGGGAGGCTAGCGGTAACCCCTACGAGCAGTACTTC. This chain joins TRBV7-2 and TRBJ2-7; 7 nucleotides line up with TRBD2. The germline V gene encodes CDR1 SGHTA and CDR2 FQGNSA. V lost 8 bases and J lost 2; bases outside the gene matches: 18. The CDR3 has 17 amino acids.

The CDR3 is CASSVVASMNTEAFF. CDR3 DNA: TGTGCCAGCAGCGTAGTAGCCTCAATGAACACTGAAGCTTTCTTT. V and J are TRBV9 and TRBJ1-1; D ambiguous. Germline loops: CDR1 SGDLS, CDR2 YYNGEE. The V end lost 0 bases, the J end lost 0 bases, and 9 bases lay between the germline ends. CDR3 length equals 15 residues.

The V call is TRBV11-1, the J call TRBJ2-5, with 9 bases identical to TRBD2. Germline loops: CDR1 SGHAT, CDR2 FQDESV (reference sequence). This CDR3 comprises 14 residues. Trimming at V came to 5 bases and at J to 2 bases, leaving 3 bases not matched to a gene. Written as DNA, the CDR3 is TGTGCCAGCAGCATTACTAGCGGGCAAGAGACCCAGTACTTC. It yields the protein CASSITSGQETQYF. The variable domain in full, with the rest retrieved from reference TRBV11-1 and TRBJ2-5, is EAEVAQSPRYKITEKSQAVAFWCDPISGHATLYWYRQILGQGPELLVQFQDESVVDDSQLPKDRFSAERLKGVDSTLKIQPAELGDSAMYLCASSITSGQETQYFGPGTRLLVL.

The rearrangement joins TRBV6-6 to TRBJ2-6, with a tentative D call TRBD1 (6 bases). The CDR3 is 16 amino acids. Germline-derived CDR1 and CDR2 are MNHNY and SVGAGI (reference sequence). V lost 7 bases and J lost 0, with 13 bases in between. The CDR3 DNA follows: TGTGCCAGCACCCAGGGGCTCCTCTCTGGGGCCAACGTCCTGACTTTC. It specifies CASTQGLLSGANVLTF.

The chain is built from TRBV19 and TRBJ1-1, with TRBD1 matching over 9 bases. This CDR3 contains 14 residues. V lost 6 bases, J lost 5 bases, and 7 bases stayed unmatched. CDR1 LNHDA and CDR2 SQIVND come from the germline V gene (reference sequence). The CDR3 DNA sequence: TGTGCCAGTAGCAAGGACAGGGGAGGTACTGAAGCTTTCTTT. Its protein product is CASSKDRGGTEAFF.

Regarding this clone: The limits of the CDR3 on the DNA are not certain, so only TCRdb's listed CDR3 is given. The V and J genes are TRBV28 and TRBJ1-1; the DNA was not compared with TRBD1, the D call given in the table. The CDR3 length is 13 residues, termini included. The germline V gene has CDR1 MDHEN and CDR2 SYDVKM. CDR3 loop: CASSSSDRAEAFF.

The J gene is TRBJ1-2, the V gene TRBV7-6; TRBD1 aligns across 7 bases. This CDR3 has 13 residues. Germline V gene sequence: CDR1 SGHVS, CDR2 FNYEAQ. V lost 4 bases to trimming and J lost 8 bases; unmatched junction nucleotides: 7. The CDR3 spells CASSSTGAEGYTF. CDR3 nucleotides: TGTGCCAGCAGCTCTACAGGGGCGGAAGGCTACACCTTC.

The genes are TRBV19 and TRBJ1-5; the D gene is possibly TRBD1 (5 bases). Germline V gene data show CDR1 as LNHDA and CDR2 as SQIVND (reference sequence). Trimming shortened V by 6 bases and J by 8 bases, and 8 bases separated the two germline ends. CDR3 size: 11 residues. The DNA for the CDR3 is TGTGCCAGTAGAGGGGTCGAGCCCCAGCATTTT. Its translation: CASRGVEPQHF.

This chain uses TRBV7-9 with TRBJ1-1; D is perhaps TRBD1 (5 bases). The CDR3 has 14 amino acids. V shed 3 bases and J shed 6 bases, with 14 bases lying between them. Germline V gene data show CDR1 as SEHNR and CDR2 as FQNEAQ (reference sequence). The CDR3 sequence is CASSFDAGSPEAFF. DNA of the CDR3: TGTGCCAGCAGCTTCGATGCAGGGTCCCCTGAAGCTTTCTTT.

The rearrangement links TRBV6-6 to TRBJ2-2; a weak D match, TRBD1 (6 bases). The germline V gene encodes CDR1 MNHNY and CDR2 SVGAGI (reference sequence). The length of the CDR3 is 14 residues. V lost 7 bases and J lost 2, with 11 bases in between. In DNA, the CDR3 is TGTGCCAGCAAAGGACAGCTAAACACCGGGGAGCTGTTTTTT. The encoded protein is CASKGQLNTGELFF.

J is TRBJ2-1 and V is TRBV7-2; 11 bases match TRBD2. Losses at the gene ends were 0 bases for V and 4 bases for J; bases not matched to a gene: 2. The CDR3 length is 16 residues. Germline values: CDR1 SGHTA, CDR2 FQGNSA. The CDR3 protein is CASSLAASGGYNEQFF. The CDR3, as DNA: TGTGCCAGCAGCTTAGCGGCTAGCGGGGGGTACAATGAGCAGTTCTTC.

The chain has TRBV6-5 and TRBJ1-5, with 9 nucleotides matching TRBD1. Germline V gene data show CDR1 as MNHEY and CDR2 as SVGAGI. The CDR3 covers 15 residues. The V gene end was trimmed by 4 bases and the J gene end by 4 bases; junction bases not matched to a gene: 5. CDR3 in amino acids: CASSSTGGLNQPQHF. The CDR3 DNA reads TGTGCCAGCAGTTCGACAGGGGGTTTGAATCAGCCCCAGCATTTT.

The chain recombines TRBV7-9 with TRBJ2-3; TRBD1 aligns across 10 bases. CDR1 and CDR2 (germline): SEHNR, FQNEAQ (reference sequence). The CDR3 spans 12 residues. The V gene end was trimmed by 6 bases and the J gene end by 12 bases; junction bases not matched to a gene: 6. The CDR3 protein is CASRPGTGVQYF. CDR3 nucleotides: TGTGCCAGCAGACCCGGGACAGGGGTACAGTATTTT. The entire variable domain, with the rest obtained from reference TRBV7-9 and TRBJ2-3, is as follows: DTGVSQNPRHKITKRGQNVTFRCDPISEHNRLYWYRQTLGQGPEFLTYFQNEAQLEKSRLLSDRFSAERPKGSFSTLEIQRTEQGDSAMYLCASRPGTGVQYFGPGTRLTVL.